A selection of T cell receptor beta chains follows, all from one sample in a study of control samples from healthy donors and cancer patients. Method: immunoSEQ multiplex PCR; TCRdb's copy keeps in-frame clones and lacks some. The sample lists 65,000 to 75,000 clones, roughly 87% occurring once. Material: blood. The receptor set was obtained from a woman between 45 and 60 years old in good health. The CDR3 runs from the conserved cysteine through the conserved F or W. A D gene is named only where the DNA matches it firmly. The size field is filled for only some rows; it gives once, few, many or a size class.

TRBJ2-7	NA	few	TRBV4-1	CASSQRRGGTGIHEQYF	TGCGCCAGCAGCCAGCGACGGGGGGGGACAGGGATCCACGAGCAGTACTTC
TRBJ1-1	NA	NA	TRBV30	CAWRFKNTEAFF	TGTGCCTGGAGATTCAAGAACACTGAAGCTTTCTTT
TRBJ1-4	NA	NA	TRBV5-6	CASSSLGEDREKLFF	TGTGCCAGCAGCTCCTTAGGGGAGGATCGTGAAAAACTGTTTTTT
TRBJ1-3	NA	NA	TRBV30	CAWKQGAGNTIYF	TGTGCCTGGAAACAGGGCGCTGGAAACACCATATATTTT
TRBJ1-5	TRBD1	NA	TRBV5-1	CASSTGQENQPQHF	TGCGCCAGCAGCACGGGACAGGAGAATCAGCCCCAGCATTTT
TRBJ2-7	TRBD2	NA	TRBV18	CASSPSGNRYEQYF	TGTGCCAGCTCACCAAGCGGGAACCGCTACGAGCAGTACTTC
TRBJ2-7	TRBD2	NA	TRBV28	CASSQRAPSGSGYEQYF	TGTGCCAGCAGTCAACGGGCCCCTAGCGGGAGTGGCTACGAGCAGTACTTC
TRBJ1-4	NA	NA	TRBV4-2	CASSQDRQVGGGEKLFF	TGTGCCAGCAGCCAAGATCGCCAGGTTGGGGGTGGGGAAAAACTGTTTTTT
TRBJ1-5	NA	NA	TRBV4-2	CASSQDEQANQPQHF	TGTGCCAGCAGCCAAGATGAACAGGCTAATCAGCCCCAGCATTTT
TRBJ2-4	NA	once	TRBV5-1	CARREQTAKNIQYF	TGCGCCAGAAGGGAACAGACAGCCAAAAACATTCAGTACTTC
TRBJ2-7	TRBD2	few	TRBV7-8	CASSLLAGGGEQYF	TGTGCCAGCAGCTTACTAGCGGGAGGAGGTGAGCAGTACTTC
TRBJ1-2	NA	NA	TRBV6-2/TRBV6-3	CASSYAGQGYTF	TGTGCCAGCAGTTACGCCGGGCAGGGCTACACCTTC
TRBJ2-5	NA	NA	TRBV5-1	CASSFHDTQETQYF	TGCGCCAGCAGCTTTCACGACACCCAAGAGACCCAGTACTTC
TRBJ2-3	TRBD2	NA	TRBV19	CASSIGGLAADTQYF	TGTGCCAGTAGTATAGGGGGACTAGCAGCGGATACGCAGTATTTT
TRBJ1-2	NA	NA	TRBV3-1/TRBV3-2	CASSQADSRYGYTF	TGTGCCAGCAGCCAAGCGGACAGCCGCTATGGCTACACCTTC
TRBJ1-4	TRBD1	NA	TRBV7-2	CASSLGIGTGQEKLFF	TGTGCCAGCAGCTTAGGCATTGGGACAGGGCAAGAAAAACTGTTTTTT
TRBJ2-3	NA	NA	TRBV4-1	CASSLDGALTDTQYF	TGCGCCAGCAGCCTGGACGGGGCACTCACAGATACGCAGTATTTT
TRBJ1-4	NA	NA	TRBV6-1	CASSEYLGEKLFF	TGTGCCAGCAGTGAATATTTGGGGGAAAAACTGTTTTTT
TRBJ2-7	TRBD1	few	TRBV6-5	CASSGTGVDEQYF	TGTGCCAGCAGCGGGACAGGGGTCGACGAGCAGTACTTC
TRBJ2-7	NA	NA	TRBV7-9	CASSLGFYRPESNEQYF	TGTGCCAGCAGCTTAGGGTTTTATCGCCCCGAGTCCAACGAGCAGTACTTC
TRBJ2-1	TRBD1	many	TRBV7-8	CASSTRDSYNEQFF	TGTGCCAGCAGCACTCGGGACAGCTACAATGAGCAGTTCTTC
TRBJ1-5	NA	NA	TRBV5-6	CASSSLKGRQASQPQHF	TGTGCCAGCAGCTCCTTGAAGGGCAGGCAGGCTTCTCAGCCCCAGCATTTT
TRBJ1-2	NA	NA	TRBV28	CASSLRQVGIYGYTF	TGTGCCAGCAGTTTAAGACAGGTCGGGATCTATGGCTACACCTTC
TRBJ1-5	NA	NA	TRBV27	CASSLLGGNQPQHF	TGTGCCAGCAGTTTATTGGGGGGCAATCAGCCCCAGCATTTT
TRBJ2-7	NA	once	TRBV28	CASSDTYEQYF	TGTGCCAGCAGTGACACGTACGAGCAGTACTTC
TRBJ1-1	NA	once	TRBV12-3/TRBV12-4	CASSFALNTEAFF	TGTGCCAGCAGTTTTGCCCTGAACACTGAAGCTTTCTTT
TRBJ2-5	NA	NA	TRBV2	CASSDTGQETQYF	TGTGCCAGCAGTGATACAGGCCAAGAGACCCAGTACTTC
TRBJ2-1	TRBD2	NA	TRBV27	CASSLSPGLGGEQFF	TGTGCCAGCAGTTTATCTCCAGGACTAGGCGGGGAGCAGTTCTTC
TRBJ1-4	NA	NA	TRBV12-5	CASPPETPLQRPNEKLFF	TGTGCTAGCCCCCCTGAGACACCCCTACAGCGCCCAAATGAAAAACTGTTTTTT
TRBJ1-2	NA	NA	TRBV18	CASSPPGATGYYGYTF	TGTGCCAGCTCACCACCGGGTGCTACCGGCTACTATGGCTACACCTTC
TRBJ2-3	TRBD2	NA	TRBV28	CASSARLAGGTDTQYF	TGTGCCAGCAGTGCGCGACTAGCGGGGGGCACAGATACGCAGTATTTT
TRBJ2-4	NA	NA	TRBV6-5	CASSYSSLGNIQYF	TGTGCCAGCAGTTACTCGTCCCTAGGGAACATTCAGTACTTC
TRBJ2-7	TRBD2	NA	TRBV7-9	CASSLGLSGRTYEQYF	TGTGCCAGCAGCTTGGGTTTGAGCGGGAGGACCTACGAGCAGTACTTC
TRBJ2-3	NA	NA	TRBV10-3	CATLETASTDTQYF	TGTGCCACCCTAGAGACTGCTAGCACAGATACGCAGTATTTT
TRBJ1-1	TRBD1	NA	TRBV28	CASSFDAGGNTEAFF	TGTGCCAGCAGTTTTGATGCAGGGGGGAACACTGAAGCTTTCTTT
TRBJ2-5	NA	NA	TRBV19	CASSTGTSQETQYF	TGTGCCAGTAGTACCGGGACCTCCCAAGAGACCCAGTACTTC
TRBJ1-2	NA	NA	TRBV9	CASSPSKGSYTF	TGTGCCAGCAGCCCGAGTAAGGGGAGCTACACCTTC
TRBJ2-5	NA	once	TRBV5-1	CASSFSGAYQETQYF	TGCGCCAGCAGCTTTTCTGGGGCCTACCAAGAGACCCAGTACTTC
TRBJ2-3	TRBD2	NA	TRBV29-1	CSELAGIRDTQYF	TGCAGCGAACTAGCGGGAATTCGAGATACGCAGTATTTT
TRBJ1-1	TRBD1	NA	TRBV18	CASSPSSVDRGTEAFF	TGTGCCAGCTCACCTTCATCCGTGGACAGGGGCACTGAAGCTTTCTTT